This T cell receptor beta chain comes out of a study of immune heterogeneity within non-small cell lung tumors. This clonotype is labeled medium-sized. TCRs were amplified from 600 to 700 ng gDNA of bulk tumor per sample. During surgery, each primary tumor gave multiple biopsies spaced as far apart as possible. Enrolled individuals presented with untreated, newly diagnosed non-small cell lung cancer and received curative surgery. The CDR3 contains 14 residues. Germline CDR1 is LNHDA and CDR2 is SQIVND (reference sequence). V lost 5 bases, J lost 5 bases, and 7 bases stayed unmatched. Multiplex PCR (32 V and 13 J primers) was used to amplify the TCR beta CDR3. TCRdb re-called the multiplex PCR reads with MiXCR, one entry per CDR3 protein. The sample carries 2,500 or so distinct CDR3 sequences, about 25% recorded once.

The sample taken for sequencing was lung tumor tissue. The chain links TRBV19 to TRBJ2-7; 9 nucleotides line up with TRBD2. The source is a man in his 60s with non-small cell lung cancer. CDR3 sequence: CASSEAGGFHEQYF. CDR3 DNA sequence: TGTGCCAGTAGTGAAGCGGGAGGTTTCCACGAGCAGTACTTC.